The present entry profiles one TCR beta chain with its context. Its antigen is as yet unknown. The data stem from a study of OX40 agonist ivuxolimab in advanced cancers. The CDR3 is 14 amino acids. The J segment lost 7 bases and the V segment lost 0 bases, leaving 4 bases of the junction unmatched. Germline assignment: CDR1 MNHEY and CDR2 SVGAGI. The table came from immunoSEQ multiplex PCR; TCRdb's copy has only in-frame clones and leaves some out. The table has about 150,000 clones, under 95% seen once. Regarding the study as a whole: Normalized T-cell clonal expansion was also low in a subset of nonresponders. Expanded clones were, on average, more numerous among CD8+ T cells than CD4+.

Patients were excluded for autoimmune disease history or systemic immunosuppression. Sequencing used CD4+ or CD8+ T cells sorted from blood, obtained in a trial of the OX40 agonist ivuxolimab. The receptor comes from an adult with an advanced solid tumor such as melanoma, head and neck, liver or kidney cancer. V usage is TRBV6-5 and J usage is TRBJ2-7; 9 bases are a match to TRBD1. The CDR3 loop reads CASSYSRTGEEQYF. The CDR3 DNA is TGTGCCAGCAGTTACTCGAGGACAGGGGAAGAGCAGTACTTC.